The TCR beta chain under discussion was sequenced for a study of T cell responses to AZD1222 COVID-19 vaccine. Study findings and constraints: Possibly, clonal diversity was underestimated; donors were largely white British and included more females. Dominant CD4 TCR responses targeted spike regions 160-218 and 743-854. Of the AZD1222 recipients, only 5 to 7 were seropositive at baseline.

Repertoires were generated with immunoSEQ multiplex PCR, while TCRdb's copy carries only in-frame clones and drops some. The sample has some 120,000 clones, about 88% seen once; the top ten hold over 6.5%. V lost 5 bases and J lost 0, with 11 bases in between. The germline V gene has CDR1 GTSNPN and CDR2 SVGIG (reference sequence). The CDR3 spans 13 residues. Worth noting for this clone: The antigen is undetermined.

The chain links TRBV30 to TRBJ2-7; D gene unclear. The sample in question was peripheral blood, obtained on day 0 of AZD1222 vaccination. This TCR was sampled from an adult in good health. CDR3 in amino acids: CAWLDRNSYEQYF. CDR3 DNA sequence: TGTGCCTGGCTGGACCGCAACTCCTACGAGCAGTACTTC.